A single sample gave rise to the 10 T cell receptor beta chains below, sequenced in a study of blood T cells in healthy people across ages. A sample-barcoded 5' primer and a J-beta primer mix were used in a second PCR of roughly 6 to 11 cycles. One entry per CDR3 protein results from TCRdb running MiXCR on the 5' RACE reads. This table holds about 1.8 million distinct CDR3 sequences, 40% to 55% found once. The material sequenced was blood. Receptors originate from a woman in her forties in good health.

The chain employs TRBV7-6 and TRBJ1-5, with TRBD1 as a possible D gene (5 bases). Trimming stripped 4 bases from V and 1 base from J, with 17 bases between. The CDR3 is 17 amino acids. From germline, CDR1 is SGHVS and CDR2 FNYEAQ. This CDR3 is CASSYRNGGVSNQPQHF. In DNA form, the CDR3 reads TGTGCCAGCAGCTATCGAAACGGAGGGGTCAGCAATCAGCCCCAGCATTTT.

CDR3: CSANPSVENNEQFF. Here the CDR3 DNA reads TGCAGTGCTAACCCGAGCGTAGAAAACAATGAGCAGTTCTTC. The chain recombines TRBV20-1 with TRBJ2-1; D not resolved. Germline CDR1 is DFQATT and CDR2 is SNEGSKA (reference sequence). V dropped 4 bases and J dropped 5 bases, with 15 bases sitting between them. The CDR3 runs 14 residues.

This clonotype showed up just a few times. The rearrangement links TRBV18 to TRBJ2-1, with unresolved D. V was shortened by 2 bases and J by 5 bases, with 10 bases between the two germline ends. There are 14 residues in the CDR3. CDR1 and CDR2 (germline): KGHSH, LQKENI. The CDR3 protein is CASSPTVVDNEQFF. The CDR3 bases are TGTGCCAGCTCACCAACGGTGGTAGACAATGAGCAGTTCTTC.

In DNA form, the CDR3 reads TGCGCCAGCAGCCAAACAGGGTACGCTCCTAATGAAAAACTGTTTTTT. This gives the protein CASSQTGYAPNEKLFF. The chain carries TRBV5-1 and TRBJ1-4; tentatively, D is TRBD1 (6 bases). The V end lost 4 bases, the J end lost 3 bases, and 16 bases lay between the germline ends. CDR1 and CDR2 (germline): SGHRS, YFSETQ. The length of the CDR3 is 16 residues.

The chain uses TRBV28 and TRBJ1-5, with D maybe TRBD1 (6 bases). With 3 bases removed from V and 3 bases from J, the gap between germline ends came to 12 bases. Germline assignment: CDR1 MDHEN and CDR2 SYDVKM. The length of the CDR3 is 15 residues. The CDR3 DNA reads TGTGCCAGCAGTTTCGGGGGGGCGAACAATCAGCCCCAGCATTTT. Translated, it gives CASSFGGANNQPQHF.

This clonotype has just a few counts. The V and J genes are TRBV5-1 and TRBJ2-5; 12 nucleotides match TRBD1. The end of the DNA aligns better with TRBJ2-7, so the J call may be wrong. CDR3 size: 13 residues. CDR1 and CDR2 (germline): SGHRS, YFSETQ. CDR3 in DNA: TGCGCCAGCAGTGGGACAGGGGGCGCCGAGCAGTACTTC. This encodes CASSGTGGAEQYF.

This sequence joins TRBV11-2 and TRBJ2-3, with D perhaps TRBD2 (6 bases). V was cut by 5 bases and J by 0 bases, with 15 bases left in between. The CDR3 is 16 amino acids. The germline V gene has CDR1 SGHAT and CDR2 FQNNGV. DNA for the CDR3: TGTGCCAGCAGCCTAGCGATGGGGGTTAGCACAGATACGCAGTATTTT. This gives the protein CASSLAMGVSTDTQYF.

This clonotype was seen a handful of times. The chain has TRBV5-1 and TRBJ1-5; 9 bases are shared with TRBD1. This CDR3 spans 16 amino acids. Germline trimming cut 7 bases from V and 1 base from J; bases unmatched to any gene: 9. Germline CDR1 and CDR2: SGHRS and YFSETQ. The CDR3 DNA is TGCGCCAGCGCAGGAGGGACAGGGACCAGCAATCAGCCCCAGCATTTT. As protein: CASAGGTGTSNQPQHF. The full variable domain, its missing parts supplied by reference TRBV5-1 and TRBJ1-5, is KAGVTQTPRYLIKTRGQQVTLSCSPISGHRSVSWYQQTPGQGLQFLFEYFSETQRNKGNFPGRFSGRQFSNSRSEMNVSTLELGDSALYLCASAGGTGTSNQPQHFGDGTRLSIL.

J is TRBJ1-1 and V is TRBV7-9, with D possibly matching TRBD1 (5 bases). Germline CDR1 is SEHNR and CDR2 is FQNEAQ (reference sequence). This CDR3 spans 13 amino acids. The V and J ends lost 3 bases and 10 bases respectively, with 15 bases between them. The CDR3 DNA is TGTGCCAGCAGCTTGGGAGGGCAGGGCGTAGCTTTCTTT. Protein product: CASSLGGQGVAFF. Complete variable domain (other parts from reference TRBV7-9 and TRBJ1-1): DTGVSQNPRHKITKRGQNVTFRCDPISEHNRLYWYRQTLGQGPEFLTYFQNEAQLEKSRLLSDRFSAERPKGSFSTLEIQRTEQGDSAMYLCASSLGGQGVAFFGQGTRLTVV.

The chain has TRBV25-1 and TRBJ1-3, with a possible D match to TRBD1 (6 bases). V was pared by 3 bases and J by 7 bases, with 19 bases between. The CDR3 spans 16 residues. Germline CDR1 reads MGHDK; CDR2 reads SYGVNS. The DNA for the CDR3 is TGTGCCAGCAGTGAGGTGTTAGGGGGGATCGGGAACACCATATATTTT. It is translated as CASSEVLGGIGNTIYF.